This passage covers 5 T cell receptor beta chains from one sample sequenced in a study of technical replicates of blood from several donors. The table came from immunoSEQ multiplex PCR; TCRdb's copy has only in-frame clones and leaves some out. The data show around 83,000 clones, around 92% seen once. Sequences were obtained from T cells isolated from PBMCs. The source is a human donor in good health. Some clones in this sample may be carry-over from other donors' samples.

The CDR3 nucleotides read TGTGCCAGCAGCGCCCCCGGGACAGGGGCGCTCCATGGCTACACCTTC. This sequence encodes CASSAPGTGALHGYTF. The genes are TRBV9 and TRBJ1-2; 10 nucleotides agree with TRBD1. The CDR3 spans 16 residues. After removal of 3 bases from V and 6 bases from J, the junction contained 11 bases not matched to a gene. Per the germline V gene, CDR1 is SGDLS and CDR2 is YYNGEE.

The chain couples TRBV11-3 to TRBJ2-7; TRBD2 matches at 9 bases. V lost 5 bases and J lost 0; bases outside the gene matches: 2. Germline assignment: CDR1 SGHNT and CDR2 YENEEA. The CDR3 loop spans 14 amino acids. The CDR3 bases are TGTGCCAGCAGCGTTAGCGGGGGCTCCTACGAGCAGTACTTC. As protein: CASSVSGGSYEQYF.

CDR3 protein: CASSLVTSPRETQYF. For the CDR3, the DNA is TGTGCCAGCAGCTTAGTGACTAGCCCGCGGGAGACCCAGTACTTC. The chain recombines TRBV7-2 with TRBJ2-5, with TRBD2 matching 7 bases. The CDR3 has 15 residues. With V trimmed by 1 base and J by 5 bases, 7 bases remained unmatched. Germline-derived CDR1 and CDR2 are SGHTA and FQGNSA.

The chain employs TRBV4-3 and TRBJ2-5, with D perhaps TRBD2 (6 bases). V was pared by 0 bases and J by 4 bases, with 15 bases between. The CDR3 has 16 amino acids. Germline V gene sequence: CDR1 LGHNA, CDR2 YSLEER. CDR3 in DNA: TGCGCCAGCAGCCAAGAGTGGCAATCCGGGGGAGAGACCCAGTACTTC. Translated, it gives CASSQEWQSGGETQYF.

This CDR3 is CASSYSVDTEAFF. The CDR3 DNA reads as TGTGCCAGCAGTTATTCGGTCGACACTGAAGCTTTCTTT. V usage is TRBV6-5 and J usage is TRBJ1-1, with D uncertain. The V gene lost 3 bases and the J gene lost 3 bases, with 8 bases spanning the gap. CDR3 length: 13 amino acids. Germline V gene lookup returns CDR1 MNHEY and CDR2 SVGAGI.